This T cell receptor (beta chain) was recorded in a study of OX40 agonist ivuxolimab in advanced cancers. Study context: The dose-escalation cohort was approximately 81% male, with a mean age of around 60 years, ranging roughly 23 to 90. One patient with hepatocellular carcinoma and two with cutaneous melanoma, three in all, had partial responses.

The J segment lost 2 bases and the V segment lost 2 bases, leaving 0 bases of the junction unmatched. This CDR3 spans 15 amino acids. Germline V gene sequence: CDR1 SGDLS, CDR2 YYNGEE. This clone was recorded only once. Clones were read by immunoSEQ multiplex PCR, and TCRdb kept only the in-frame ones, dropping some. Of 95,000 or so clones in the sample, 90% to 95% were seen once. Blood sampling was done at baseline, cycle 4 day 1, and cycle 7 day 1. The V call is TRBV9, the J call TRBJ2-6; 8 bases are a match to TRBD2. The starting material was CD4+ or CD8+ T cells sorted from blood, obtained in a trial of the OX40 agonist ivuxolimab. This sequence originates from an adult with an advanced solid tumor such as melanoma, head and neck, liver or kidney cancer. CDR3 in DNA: TGTGCCAGCAGCGTCGGGGGGGCTGGGGCCAACGTCCTGACTTTC. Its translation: CASSVGGAGANVLTF. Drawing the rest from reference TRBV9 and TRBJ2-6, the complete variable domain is DSGVTQTPKHLITATGQRVTLRCSPRSGDLSVYWYQQSLDQGLQFLIQYYNGEERAKGNILERFSAQQFPDLHSELNLSSLELGDSALYFCASSVGGAGANVLTFGAGSRLTVL.